Each of the 24 T cell receptor beta chains below was sequenced from the same sample in a study of cytomegalovirus exposure and HLA in healthy donors. PCR used 60 Vbeta primers and 13 Jbeta primers. The table came from immunoSEQ multiplex PCR; TCRdb's copy has only in-frame clones and leaves some out. The data contain about 140,000 clones, around 90% of them singletons. Material: PBMCs. All receptors come from a woman aged 35 to 49 in good health and CMV-seronegative.

The chain combines TRBV19 with TRBJ2-2, with TRBD2 as a possible D gene (6 bases). Germline V gives CDR1 LNHDA, CDR2 SQIVND (reference sequence). V dropped 11 bases and J dropped 0 bases, with 10 bases sitting between them. The CDR3 extends over 13 amino acids. The CDR3 region has the DNA TGTGCCGGGGGACTCGCGAACACCGGGGAGCTGTTTTTT. Translating gives CAGGLANTGELFF.

This clone was detected only a few times. V gene TRBV6-5 combines with J gene TRBJ2-5; tentatively, D is TRBD1 (6 bases). Between the trimmed V and J ends, which lost 6 bases and 1 base, there was a span of 9 bases. CDR3 size: 13 residues. Germline lookup yields CDR1 MNHEY and CDR2 SVGAGI. This CDR3 reads CASRRGFQETQYF. The CDR3, as DNA: TGTGCCAGCAGGAGGGGGTTCCAAGAGACCCAGTACTTC.

This rearrangement joins TRBV6-1 to TRBJ2-4; 7 bases align to TRBD2. From germline, CDR1 is MNHNS and CDR2 SASEGT. The CDR3 contains 15 residues. V was pared by 7 bases and J by 0 bases, with 6 bases of the junction left unmatched. This CDR3 reads CASTTSALAKNIQYF. CDR3 bases: TGTGCCAGCACCACTAGCGCCTTAGCCAAAAACATTCAGTACTTC.

V gene TRBV6-1 combines with J gene TRBJ2-1; no clear D. CDR1 MNHNS and CDR2 SASEGT come from the germline V gene. Trimming stripped 10 bases from V and 3 bases from J, with 16 bases between. The CDR3 contains 14 residues. The DNA for the CDR3 is TGTGCCATAACAACGAGTTCGGGCTACAATGAGCAGTTCTTC. Translation gives CAITTSSGYNEQFF.

V and J are TRBV7-9 and TRBJ2-1; 7 bases are shared with TRBD2. Losses at the gene ends were 6 bases for V and 0 bases for J; bases not matched to a gene: 5. Germline values: CDR1 SEHNR, CDR2 FQNEAQ (reference sequence). The CDR3 sequence is 15 residues long. CDR3 region: CASRKSSGSYNEQFF. The CDR3 DNA reads as TGTGCCAGCAGGAAGTCTAGCGGCTCCTACAATGAGCAGTTCTTC.

The genes are TRBV27 and TRBJ2-2; TRBD2 matches at 12 bases. This CDR3 spans 17 amino acids. The germline V gene encodes CDR1 MNHEY and CDR2 SMNVEV (reference sequence). V dropped 5 bases and J dropped 6; count of bases not matched to a gene: 10. CDR3 nucleotide sequence: TGTGCCAGCAGTGACGGGCTAGCGGGAGGGGGACCCGGGGAGCTGTTTTTT. It yields the protein CASSDGLAGGGPGELFF.

This chain connects TRBV9 to TRBJ2-1; TRBD1 matches 7 bases. CDR1 SGDLS and CDR2 YYNGEE come from the germline V gene. The CDR3 consists of 13 residues. After removal of 2 bases from V and 8 bases from J, the junction contained 4 bases not matched to a gene. For the CDR3, the DNA is TGTGCCAGCAGCGTTTGGGACAGCGATGAGCAGTTCTTC. Encoded protein: CASSVWDSDEQFF. The full variable domain, its missing parts supplied by reference TRBV9 and TRBJ2-1, is DSGVTQTPKHLITATGQRVTLRCSPRSGDLSVYWYQQSLDQGLQFLIQYYNGEERAKGNILERFSAQQFPDLHSELNLSSLELGDSALYFCASSVWDSDEQFFGPGTRLTVL.

The chain employs TRBV11-3 and TRBJ2-5; D is unclear. CDR3 size: 13 residues. Germline V gene data show CDR1 as SGHNT and CDR2 as YENEEA. V was pared by 5 bases and J by 5 bases, with 12 bases between. The CDR3 DNA is TGTGCCAGCAGCCGATCCTCCGGGGAGACCCAGTACTTC. Encoded protein: CASSRSSGETQYF.

V is TRBV27 and J is TRBJ2-7; weak D call: TRBD2 (5 bases). The CDR3 extends over 15 amino acids. V lost 4 bases, J lost 5 bases, and 18 bases lay in between. Per germline, CDR1 MNHEY and CDR2 SMNVEV (reference sequence). CDR3 DNA: TGTGCCAGCAGTTCCCAAATGATGGGGAGCCACGAGCAGTACTTC. It is translated as CASSSQMMGSHEQYF.

The chain has TRBV2 and TRBJ2-1, with D perhaps matching TRBD2 (6 bases). This CDR3 comprises 11 residues. Germline loops: CDR1 SNHLY, CDR2 FYNNEI. V dropped 8 bases and J dropped 7 bases, with 9 bases sitting between them. Here the CDR3 reads CASGRENEQFF. CDR3 coding DNA: TGTGCCAGCGGCCGGGAGAATGAGCAGTTCTTC.

J is TRBJ2-3 and V is TRBV5-1, with TRBD2 matching 9 bases. The germline V gene encodes CDR1 SGHRS and CDR2 YFSETQ. The V segment lost 1 base and the J segment 6 bases; nucleotides outside the gene matches: 6. This CDR3 has 15 amino acids. The CDR3 here is CASSLRLAGDDTQYF. DNA for the CDR3: TGCGCCAGCAGCTTGAGGTTAGCGGGAGACGATACGCAGTATTTT.

The chain has TRBV19 and TRBJ2-3, with 8 bases matching TRBD1. J gave up 2 bases and V 7 bases, and 5 bases lay outside the gene matches. Germline loops: CDR1 LNHDA, CDR2 SQIVND (reference sequence). The CDR3 loop spans 14 amino acids. The CDR3 spells CASTPTGATDTQYF. CDR3 sequence (DNA): TGTGCCAGTACCCCGACAGGGGCCACAGATACGCAGTATTTT.

The chain recombines TRBV28 with TRBJ2-5; D not certain. The CDR3 totals 14 residues. V lost 2 bases and J 0 bases, leaving 7 bases between the germline ends. CDR1 and CDR2 (germline): MDHEN, SYDVKM. The CDR3 here is CASSLISYQETQYF. CDR3 coding DNA: TGTGCCAGCAGTTTAATCTCGTACCAAGAGACCCAGTACTTC.

The chain employs TRBV5-4 and TRBJ2-3; 8 positions agree with TRBD2. Germline V gives CDR1 SGHNT, CDR2 YYREEE (reference sequence). V gave up 2 bases and J gave up 5 bases; unmatched junction bases: 7. This CDR3 is built from 15 residues. CDR3 nucleotide sequence: TGTGCCAGCAGCTTTTCGGGAGGGCCAAGAGATACGCAGTATTTT. Translating it yields CASSFSGGPRDTQYF.

The J gene is TRBJ2-1, the V gene TRBV19; unclear D gene. V was pared by 8 bases and J by 5 bases, with 13 bases between. The CDR3 is made up of 13 amino acids. Germline loops: CDR1 LNHDA, CDR2 SQIVND (reference sequence). The CDR3 spells CASSRPSNNEQFF. The CDR3 DNA reads TGTGCCAGTTCGCGCCCGTCTAACAATGAGCAGTTCTTC.

This clone was recorded a few times. The chain joins TRBV6-1 to TRBJ1-4; unclear D gene. The CDR3 covers 11 residues. The V gene lost 7 bases and the J gene lost 6 bases, with 6 bases spanning the gap. Germline-derived CDR1 and CDR2 are MNHNS and SASEGT. DNA for the CDR3: TGTGCCAGCACCGTTGATGAAAAACTGTTTTTT. Translated: CASTVDEKLFF.

The V and J genes are TRBV6-5 and TRBJ1-1, with TRBD1 matching over 7 bases. This CDR3 is built from 15 residues. With 6 bases clipped from V and 2 bases from J, the junction kept 9 bases outside the gene matches. The germline V gene has CDR1 MNHEY and CDR2 SVGAGI. The CDR3 is CASSPTGTDNTEAFF. The DNA for the CDR3 is TGTGCCAGCAGCCCGACGGGGACAGACAACACTGAAGCTTTCTTT.

The rearrangement joins TRBV7-2 to TRBJ2-1, with D possibly being TRBD2 (5 bases). CDR3 length: 13 residues. Germline CDR1 SGHTA, CDR2 FQGNSA. The V and J ends lost 4 bases and 8 bases respectively, with 12 bases between them. The DNA of the CDR3 is TGTGCCAGCAGCTACGCGGACTGGGATGAGCAGTTCTTC. Protein: CASSYADWDEQFF.

CDR3 in amino acids: CATRNPTGNLFF. The CDR3, as DNA: TGTGCCACTCGGAATCCCACGGGTAACCTGTTTTTT. The chain recombines TRBV19 with TRBJ1-4; D uncertain. V lost 10 bases to trimming and J lost 14 bases, with 20 bases between them. The CDR3 covers 12 residues. CDR1 and CDR2 from the germline V gene are LNHDA and SQIVND (reference sequence).

This sequence joins TRBV9 and TRBJ2-3; 7 bases line up with TRBD2. Germline assignment: CDR1 SGDLS and CDR2 YYNGEE. V shed 3 bases, J shed 1 base, and the junction held 5 bases outside the gene matches. The CDR3 spans 15 residues. CDR3 residues: CASSAREGGTDTQYF. The CDR3 DNA reads TGTGCCAGCAGCGCGAGGGAGGGCGGCACAGATACGCAGTATTTT.

This rearrangement joins TRBV7-9 to TRBJ2-5; tentative D call: TRBD1 (6 bases). V gave up 0 bases and J gave up 1 base, with 9 bases separating them. The CDR3 is 15 amino acids. Germline V gene lookup returns CDR1 SEHNR and CDR2 FQNEAQ (reference sequence). The CDR3 region is CASSLAQGSQETQYF. The CDR3 nucleotides are TGTGCCAGCAGCTTAGCGCAGGGGAGCCAAGAGACCCAGTACTTC.

This chain connects TRBV6-6 to TRBJ2-1; D uncertain. The CDR3 consists of 15 residues. V was trimmed by 6 bases and J by 1 base, leaving 13 bases between them. Germline CDR1 is MNHNY and CDR2 is SVGAGI (reference sequence). Written as DNA, the CDR3 is TGTGCCAGCAGCCGAGGAGTATCGTCCTACAATGAGCAGTTCTTC. Its protein product is CASSRGVSSYNEQFF.

The chain couples TRBV6-5 to TRBJ2-3, with D unresolved. This CDR3 region has 12 residues. Trimming took off 5 bases at V and 5 bases at J, with 8 bases between the two ends. The V gene's germline CDR1 is MNHEY and CDR2 SVGAGI. The CDR3 loop is CASSTSGDTQYF. DNA of the CDR3: TGTGCCAGCAGTACCTCAGGAGATACGCAGTATTTT.

In this sample, this clone turned up once. The chain recombines TRBV5-1 with TRBJ2-5, with D perhaps matching TRBD1 (6 bases). Trimming took off 2 bases at V and 0 bases at J, with 8 bases between the two ends. The CDR3 runs to 14 residues. CDR1 and CDR2 (germline): SGHRS, YFSETQ. This CDR3 is CASSFSGDQETQYF. As DNA, the CDR3 is TGCGCCAGCAGCTTCTCAGGGGACCAAGAGACCCAGTACTTC.